These T cell receptor beta chains were read from a single sample in a study of shared clonotypes between healthy human individuals. Some clones are missing from TCRdb's copy, which holds only in-frame ones; the method was immunoSEQ multiplex PCR. The profile shows over 950,000 clones, approximately 75% of them singletons. The source material was memory CD4+ T cells from PBMCs. The receptors were sampled from a young man in good health. Some clones in this sample may be carry-over from other donors' samples. The CDR3 runs from the conserved cysteine through the conserved F or W. A D gene is named only where the DNA matches it firmly. Expanded clones get a size class; other rows say once, few or many, or leave the size out.

TRBJ2-7	TRBV10-1	-	-	CASSGGGASYEQYF	TGCGCCAGCAGTGGTGGGGGAGCCTCCTACGAGCAGTACTTC
TRBJ2-6	TRBV28	-	-	CASSPQLGTGANVLTF	TGTGCCAGCAGCCCCCAGTTGGGGACCGGGGCCAACGTCCTGACTTTC
TRBJ1-4	TRBV5-1	-	-	CASSLKGSGGEKLFF	TGCGCCAGCAGCTTGAAAGGGTCCGGGGGTGAAAAACTGTTTTTT
TRBJ1-3	TRBV9	TRBD1	-	CASSRQGGSSGNTIYF	TGTGCCAGCAGCAGACAGGGTGGGAGCTCTGGAAACACCATATATTTT
TRBJ1-5	TRBV6-1	-	few	CASRDQPDQPQHF	TGTGCCAGCAGGGACCAACCGGATCAGCCCCAGCATTTT
TRBJ2-6	TRBV30	-	-	CAWSVGGSGANVLTF	TGTGCCTGGAGTGTAGGGGGCTCTGGGGCCAACGTCCTGACTTTC
TRBJ1-5	TRBV6-1	-	-	CASSETLEDQPQHF	TGTGCCAGCAGTGAAACTCTAGAGGATCAGCCCCAGCATTTT
TRBJ2-3	TRBV18	-	once	CASSSTVRTDTQYF	TGTGCCAGCTCCTCGACAGTGAGAACAGATACGCAGTATTTT
TRBJ2-3	TRBV5-1	TRBD1	many	CASSFGQGADTQYF	TGCGCCAGCAGCTTCGGCCAGGGGGCAGATACGCAGTATTTT
TRBJ2-3	TRBV10-3	TRBD2	-	CAIRAGVEGTDTQYF	TGTGCCATCAGAGCGGGGGTCGAAGGCACAGATACGCAGTATTTT
TRBJ2-5	TRBV9	TRBD2	few	CASSRTSGRETQYF	TGTGCCAGCAGCAGGACTAGCGGGAGAGAGACCCAGTACTTC
TRBJ2-5	TRBV18	TRBD1	-	CASSPLAGGYETQYF	TGTGCCAGCTCACCGCTTGCAGGGGGCTATGAGACCCAGTACTTC
TRBJ2-7	TRBV6-1	-	-	CASSPSPGVGYEQYF	TGTGCCAGCAGTCCAAGCCCAGGGGTCGGCTACGAGCAGTACTTC
TRBJ2-6	TRBV11-2	TRBD1	-	CASSYRGQATSGANVLTF	TGTGCCAGCAGCTATCGGGGACAGGCAACCTCTGGGGCCAACGTCCTGACTTTC
TRBJ2-1	TRBV9	TRBD2	-	CASSVGLADNEQFF	TGTGCCAGCAGCGTAGGACTAGCGGACAATGAGCAGTTCTTC
TRBJ1-3	TRBV11-2	-	-	CASSLGRSVGNTIYF	TGTGCCAGCAGCTTAGGCAGGAGTGTTGGAAACACCATATATTTT
TRBJ2-2	TRBV2	TRBD2	-	CASHGGLAGGTGELFF	TGTGCCAGCCACGGGGGACTAGCGGGAGGGACCGGGGAGCTGTTTTTT
TRBJ1-2	TRBV5-1	TRBD1	-	CASSVPGQGAFSSGYTF	TGCGCCAGCAGCGTGCCGGGACAGGGGGCGTTTTCATCTGGCTACACCTTC
TRBJ1-1	TRBV25-1	-	-	CASTKRGSTEAFF	TGTGCCAGCACCAAAAGGGGTTCCACTGAAGCTTTCTTT
TRBJ1-1	TRBV15	-	-	CATSREGQLDLNTEAFF	TGTGCCACCAGCAGAGAAGGGCAGCTAGACTTGAACACTGAAGCTTTCTTT
TRBJ2-6	TRBV27	-	-	CASSPSPLPSGANVLTF	TGTGCCAGCAGTCCCAGCCCCCTTCCCTCTGGGGCCAACGTCCTGACTTTC
TRBJ1-2	TRBV6-5	-	-	CASSYLRLLNYGYTF	TGTGCCAGCAGTTACTTACGGCTGCTTAACTATGGCTACACCTTC
TRBJ2-3	TRBV6-4	TRBD2	-	CASSSTSGLTDTQYF	TGTGCCAGCAGTAGCACTAGCGGCCTCACAGATACGCAGTATTTT
TRBJ1-1	TRBV5-1	-	-	CASSEPGLKEGEAFF	TGCGCCAGCAGCGAACCGGGACTCAAAGAGGGTGAAGCTTTCTTT
TRBJ1-1	TRBV27	-	-	CASSSQSNTEAFF	TGTGCCAGCAGTTCCCAGTCCAACACTGAAGCTTTCTTT
TRBJ2-7	TRBV7-8	TRBD1	few	CASSLAVRTGGLGSYEQYF	TGTGCCAGCAGCTTAGCGGTGAGAACAGGGGGACTGGGGTCCTACGAGCAGTACTTC
TRBJ2-3	TRBV5-1	-	-	CASSLADSGTDTQYF	TGCGCCAGCAGCTTGGCCGATTCGGGCACAGATACGCAGTATTTT
TRBJ2-5	TRBV11-2	TRBD1	-	CASSLGAGGKETQYF	TGTGCCAGCAGCTTAGGTGCAGGGGGCAAGGAGACCCAGTACTTC
TRBJ2-2	TRBV4-2	-	-	CASSQDPTSTGELFF	TGTGCCAGCAGCCAAGATCCCACGAGCACCGGGGAGCTGTTTTTT
TRBJ2-2	TRBV5-8	TRBD1	few	CASSSGQGANTGELFF	TGTGCCAGCAGCTCAGGACAGGGGGCGAACACCGGGGAGCTGTTTTTT
TRBJ2-3	TRBV7-2	TRBD2	-	CASSRVAGRSPDTQYF	TGTGCCAGCAGCAGAGTAGCGGGAAGGTCACCAGATACGCAGTATTTT
TRBJ2-1	TRBV2	TRBD2	-	CASGRERSSYNEQFF	TGTGCCAGCGGGCGGGAGCGGAGCTCCTACAATGAGCAGTTCTTC
TRBJ2-7	TRBV19	-	-	CASSTPGDSSSYEQYF	TGTGCCAGTAGTACGCCTGGGGACTCGAGCTCCTACGAGCAGTACTTC
TRBJ2-3	TRBV5-1	TRBD2	few	CASSLGPGTSGTDTQYF	TGCGCCAGCAGCTTGGGTCCCGGGACTAGCGGCACAGATACGCAGTATTTT
TRBJ1-6	TRBV6-5	-	-	CASSRGRKNSPLHF	TGTGCCAGCAGTCGCGGACGCAAGAATTCACCCCTCCACTTT
TRBJ2-7	TRBV30	TRBD2	many	CAWSVAGWVGEQYF	TGTGCCTGGAGTGTAGCGGGATGGGTAGGGGAGCAGTACTTC
TRBJ2-7	TRBV9	TRBD2	-	CASSVGNSGSQSYEQYF	TGTGCCAGCAGCGTAGGTAATAGCGGGAGCCAGAGCTACGAGCAGTACTTC
TRBJ2-1	TRBV5-1	-	-	CASSIVTVGNEQFF	TGCGCCAGCAGCATCGTGACGGTGGGCAATGAGCAGTTCTTC